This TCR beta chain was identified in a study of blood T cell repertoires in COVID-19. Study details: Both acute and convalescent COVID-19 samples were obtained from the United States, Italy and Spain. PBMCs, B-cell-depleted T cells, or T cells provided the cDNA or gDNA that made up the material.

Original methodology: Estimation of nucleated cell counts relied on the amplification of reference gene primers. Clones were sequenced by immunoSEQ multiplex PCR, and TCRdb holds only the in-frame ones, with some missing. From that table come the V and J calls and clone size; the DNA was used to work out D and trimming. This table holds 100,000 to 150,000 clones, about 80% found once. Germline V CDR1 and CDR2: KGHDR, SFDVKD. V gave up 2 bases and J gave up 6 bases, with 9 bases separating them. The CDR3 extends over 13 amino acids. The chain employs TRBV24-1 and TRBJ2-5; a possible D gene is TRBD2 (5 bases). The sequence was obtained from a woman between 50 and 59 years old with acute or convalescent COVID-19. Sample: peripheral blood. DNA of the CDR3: TGTGCCACCAGTGATTCCGGGAAGAAGACCCAGTACTTC. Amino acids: CATSDSGKKTQYF.